This TCR beta chain is drawn from a study of cytomegalovirus exposure and HLA in healthy donors (TCRdb year 2017). With regard to the full study: An earlier analysis of 587 of the donors reported under 300 Gb of sequence data and 117 million unique TCR beta sequences obtained from some 200 million T cells. An early release covering roughly 640 HLA-typed donors comprised 250 to 350 gigabases of sequencing data and tens of millions of unique TCR sequences. The genetic ancestry cluster associated with self-reported Caucasian donors included about four fifths of the roughly 400 genotyped donors. The study aimed to test whether signatures of past pathogen exposure could be identified by cataloging public T cell receptors. Using immunosequencing, the study profiled T cell repertoires from 500 to 800 subjects and related those repertoires to cytomegalovirus serostatus. Along with the roughly 610-subject first cohort, a separate validation cohort of over a hundred different subjects was used. To predict cytomegalovirus infection status, the study brought together high-throughput TCR immunosequencing, statistical association of individual TCRs with disease status, and machine learning. A later analysis re-examined previously published TCR beta repertoires from about 670 donors and added high-resolution HLA genotyping to investigate patterns of TCR occurrence. Rather than using new phenotypic data, the later analysis identified candidate immune exposures from TCR beta sequences and from how often those sequences occurred across donors. An earlier analysis of about 600 of the donors used high-throughput TCR beta sequencing to judge whether each TCR beta V gene segment behaved as functional or pseudogenic. Donor age, sex, ethnicity and CMV serostatus were compiled alongside the repertoire data. A later genetic analysis used genome-wide SNP genotypes for 398 of the 666 donors, treating that subset as a discovery cohort. All discovery cohort repertoires had been generated using a single sequencing platform. HLA typing covered class I and class II loci at four-digit resolution. The number of typed donors differed by locus: 629-630 for A, B, C, DRB1 and DQB1; some 500 for DQA1; 606 for DPA1; and 400 to 480 for DPB1. Several DR-DQ haplotypes were treated as single units for association and clustering because of strong linkage in the cohort. On average, approximately 250,000 unique TCR beta nucleotide sequences were sequenced per donor among more than 350 genotyped donors of the cohort, with about 19% of those sequences being non-productive. The paper as a whole reports these results and caveats: It was suggested by the authors that the approach could potentially be generalized to other disease states and immunological phenotypes. According to a later genetic analysis, donors in an Asian-associated ancestry cluster had fewer N-insertions in productive TCRs than the approximately 630-donor mean. When HLA alleles, especially DR and DQ, strongly co-occurred, TCR associations were difficult to assign to individual alleles. In a later genetic analysis, a missense DCLRE1C variant was associated with V-gene and J-gene trimming of TCR beta chains, and the association was replicated in an independent cohort. A later analysis associated approximately 17,000 TCR beta sequences with specific HLA alleles at a false discovery rate of 0.05. The study gave a list of under 200 TCR beta chains associated with cytomegalovirus. Compared with equally common non-associated chains, HLA-associated TCR beta chains in a later analysis were more clonally expanded and had lower generation probabilities. A cluster of highly shared sequence variants was judged likely to be a technical artifact of the sequencing pipeline. Some IMGT-functional V segments, including TRBV6-2 and TRBV6-3, could not be distinguished by the 87-base-pair reads and were therefore excluded. A later analysis found that TCR association rates varied across HLA loci, with DRB1 alleles showing the most associated TCRs and HLA-C alleles the fewest. A later analysis reported that several top co-occurrence clusters appeared linked to parvovirus B19, influenza, CMV and Epstein-Barr virus. The earlier analysis of about 600 of the donors excluded about 16 rarely observed V segments, including chromosome 9 orphons, because counts were too low. A few of the identified cytomegalovirus-associated TCR beta chains were confirmed in vitro to be specific for cytomegalovirus antigens. This cohort had only TCR beta chains sequenced, and the lack of alpha or paired-chain data limited which features could be detected. Presence/absence analyses assumed roughly uniform sequencing depth across donors, an assumption that may not hold. The only immune exposure information available for the cohort was CMV serostatus. A later analysis found that most CMV-associated TCR beta chains appeared HLA-restricted, with HLA associations seemingly driven largely by CMV exposure. A further reported finding was that TCR beta sequences accurately predicted the HLA-A and HLA-B alleles for most subjects in the first cohort. Because some donors lacked HLA typing at each locus, the association tests relied only on the typed subset. In an earlier analysis of around 600 of the donors, most TCR beta V segments were observed in productive rearrangements about 87% or about 30% of the time, broadly matching IMGT annotations. Correlated functional status among segregating V segments might reflect linkage disequilibrium, but an unknown experimental factor could not be ruled out. Across donors, most TCR sequences were observed very rarely, whereas some public TCRs were present in many individuals. The classifier was reported to diagnose cytomegalovirus status with high specificity and sensitivity in both the original cohort and the validation cohort.

The cohort comprised approximately 700 healthy bone marrow donors. At the time of sampling, all cohort members were nominally healthy, though unrecorded immune exposures were likely present. The donor tested CMV seronegative, placing the donor among the 350 or so seronegative members of the cohort. Every donor gave a peripheral blood sample, and the peripheral blood mononuclear cells from that sample were used for TCR beta sequencing. The Qiagen DNeasy Blood Extraction Kit was used to extract genomic DNA from the blood cell samples. Library generation was performed with the immunoSEQ multiplex PCR assay. The multiplex PCR relied on a mix of 60 forward primers for TCR Vbeta segments and 13 reverse primers for TCR Jbeta segments. The CDR3 region of rearranged TCR beta genes was amplified from genomic DNA with a multiplex PCR assay. The Illumina HiSeq System was used to sequence the amplified TCR beta libraries as 87-base-pair reads. The original pipeline was this. In a later analysis, 77 million or so unique TCR beta chains were counted across the 650 to 700 repertoires, and around 11 million of these chains were shared by at least two donors. A nearest-neighbor algorithm error-corrected the raw reads and collapsed the reads into unique sequences, merging closely related sequences to remove PCR and sequencing errors. V, D and J gene segments were assigned by aligning CDR3 sequences to IMGT reference sequences. For a sequence to be retained, a match of at least six nucleotides was required to both a V gene segment and a J gene segment. Rearrangements were called productive when the CDR3 lacked stop codons and stayed in frame with V and J; all others were non-productive. CDR3 was defined by IMGT convention, running from the second conserved V-encoded cysteine to the conserved J-encoded phenylalanine. In an earlier analysis of approximately 590 of the donors, sequences lacking an unambiguous match to a single V gene segment were excluded. An earlier analysis of 587 of the donors called V segments functional above 56.7% productive rearrangements and segregating when the between-donor standard deviation exceeded 5%. A statistical classification framework was built for diagnosing cytomegalovirus status from the catalog of TCR beta chain sequences. In a later analysis, V and J genes were assigned by comparing TCR nucleotide sequences against IMGT/GENE-DB human TR gene sequences. Using the TCRdist pipeline, a later analysis assigned CDR3 sequences along with most-parsimonious VDJ recombination scenarios. In a later analysis, every TCR beta chain was defined by the combination of its CDR3 amino acid sequence and its V-gene family, and reads without a unique V-gene family were dropped. As a way to deal with suspected cross-contamination and a sequencing artifact, a later analysis dropped 500 to 700 nucleotide sequences that were highly shared and had low generation probability. In a later analysis, a clonal expansion index was calculated for each public chain from normalized within-repertoire ranks of inferred template counts. Generation probabilities in a later analysis came from a VDJ recombination model fitted to out-of-frame rearrangements, and those results were checked against IGoR. In a later analysis, hypergeometric tests were used to score TCR-TCR, TCR-HLA and TCR-CMV co-occurrence, with a repertoire-size bias correction applied to TCR pairs. False discovery rates were estimated in a later analysis by permuting HLA or CMV assignments 20 times. In a later analysis, co-occurring TCRs were grouped with DBSCAN, and TCRdist sequence similarity was added when clustering was performed within HLA-allele-positive subsets. Repertoires with fewer than 30,000 or more than 120,000 public chains were left out of co-occurrence clustering, as were four to six repertoires with anomalous nucleotide sharing. What TCRdb holds here is the immuneACCESS table cut down to in-frame rearrangements. Part of the clones is not present; checked against another copy, under half of the missing clones reflect an unresolved V gene, and the others are unexplained. D and trimming were read from the DNA, whereas the V and J calls and clone size are those reported in that table. The sample table holds 120,000 or so clones, of which 60% to 80% were seen once. 3% to 4.5% of the sample belongs to the ten largest clones.

As concerns this clone: Its target antigen remains unknown. One base away there is no much larger clone; base qualities are not given.

From the germline V gene (reference sequence), CDR1 is SEHNR and CDR2 is FQNEAQ. Unmatched junction bases come to 9, with V trimmed by 4 bases and J by 8 bases. The CDR3 spans 16 residues, from the cysteine through the phenylalanine. Only the CDR3 part of the read is kept: 48 bases, read in frame from the first base. This sequence was found in a man aged 25-40 years in good health and CMV-seronegative. Specimen: PBMCs. In this chain, TRBV7-9 is recombined with TRBJ1-6, with 9 bases matching TRBD1. In nucleotides, the sequence is TGTGCCAGCAGCTCGCCCTCCAGGACAGGGGATTCACCCCTCCACTTT. It specifies CASSSPSRTGDSPLHF.